This T cell receptor beta chain was recovered during a study of T cells in Graves' hyperthyroidism and ophthalmopathy. TCR beta CDR3 regions were amplified from RNA transcripts. The TCR CDR3 was amplified in a first-round RT-PCR using the HTBI primer set. Each CDR3 protein is one row after TCRdb ran MiXCR on the multiplex PCR reads. The repertoire holds 40,000 to 65,000 distinct CDR3 sequences, with approximately 52% as singletons. With 3 bases clipped from V and 7 bases from J, the junction kept 14 bases outside the gene matches. CDR1 is SGHVS and CDR2 is FNYEAQ in the germline V gene. The CDR3 has 17 residues. This clonotype was counted at least ten times.

Material: blood. This clonotype was obtained from a woman aged 50 to 65 with Graves' ophthalmopathy. V is TRBV7-6 and J is TRBJ2-1, with 8 nucleotides matching TRBD2. In DNA form, the CDR3 reads TGTGCCAGCAGCTTGGCTCGGGAGAAGCGGGGGTTAAATGAGCAGTTCTTC. Amino acids: CASSLAREKRGLNEQFF.